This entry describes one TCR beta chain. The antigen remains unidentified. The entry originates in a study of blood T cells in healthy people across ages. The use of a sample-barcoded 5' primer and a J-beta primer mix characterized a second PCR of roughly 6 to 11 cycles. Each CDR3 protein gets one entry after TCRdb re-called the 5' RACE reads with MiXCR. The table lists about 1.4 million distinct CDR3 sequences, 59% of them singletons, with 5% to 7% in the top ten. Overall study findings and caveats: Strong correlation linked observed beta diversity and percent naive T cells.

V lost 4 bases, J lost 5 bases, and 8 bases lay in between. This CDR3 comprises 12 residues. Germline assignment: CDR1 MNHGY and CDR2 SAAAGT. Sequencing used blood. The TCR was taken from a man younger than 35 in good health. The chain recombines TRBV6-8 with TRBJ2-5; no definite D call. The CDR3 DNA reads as TGTGCCAGCAGTTCAAAGGCGGAGACCCAGTACTTC. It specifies CASSSKAETQYF.